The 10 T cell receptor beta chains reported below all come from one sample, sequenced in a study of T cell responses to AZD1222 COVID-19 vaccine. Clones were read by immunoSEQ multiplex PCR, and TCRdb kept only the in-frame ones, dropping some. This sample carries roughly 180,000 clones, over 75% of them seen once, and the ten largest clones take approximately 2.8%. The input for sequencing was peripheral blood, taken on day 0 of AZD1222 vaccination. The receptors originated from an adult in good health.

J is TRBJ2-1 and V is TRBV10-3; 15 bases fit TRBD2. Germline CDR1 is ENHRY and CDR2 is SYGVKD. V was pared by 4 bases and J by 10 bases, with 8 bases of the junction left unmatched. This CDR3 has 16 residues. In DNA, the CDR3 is TGTGCCATCAGTGGGGGACTAGCGGGGGGTTTCAACGAGCAGTTCTTC. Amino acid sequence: CAISGGLAGGFNEQFF.

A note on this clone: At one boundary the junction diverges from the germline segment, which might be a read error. CDR3 in amino acids: CASRLEGANYGYTF. The CDR3 bases are TGTGCCAGCAGGTTGGAGGGGGCTAACTATGGCTACACCTTC. The chain has TRBV5-5 and TRBJ1-2; tentatively, D is TRBD1 (6 bases). The CDR3 is made up of 14 amino acids. From germline, CDR1 is SGHKS and CDR2 YYEKEE (reference sequence).

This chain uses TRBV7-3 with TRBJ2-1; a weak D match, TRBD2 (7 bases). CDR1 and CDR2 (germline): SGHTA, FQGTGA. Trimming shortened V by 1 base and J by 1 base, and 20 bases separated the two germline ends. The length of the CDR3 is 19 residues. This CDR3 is CASSLKPPGAGVSYNEQFF. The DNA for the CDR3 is TGTGCCAGCAGCTTAAAGCCCCCAGGGGCGGGGGTTTCCTACAATGAGCAGTTCTTC.

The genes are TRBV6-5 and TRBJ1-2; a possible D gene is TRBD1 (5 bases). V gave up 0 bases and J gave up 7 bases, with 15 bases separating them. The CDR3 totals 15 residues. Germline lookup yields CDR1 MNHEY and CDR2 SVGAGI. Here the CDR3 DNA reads TGTGCCAGCAGTTACTCGTTACAGGCGGCGAGTGGCTACACCTTC. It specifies CASSYSLQAASGYTF.

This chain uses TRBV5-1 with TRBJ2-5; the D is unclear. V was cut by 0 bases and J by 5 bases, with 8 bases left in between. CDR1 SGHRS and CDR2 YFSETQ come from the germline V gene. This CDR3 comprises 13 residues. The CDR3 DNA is TGCGCCAGCAGCTTGGCTGGTGACGAGACCCAGTACTTC. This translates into CASSLAGDETQYF.

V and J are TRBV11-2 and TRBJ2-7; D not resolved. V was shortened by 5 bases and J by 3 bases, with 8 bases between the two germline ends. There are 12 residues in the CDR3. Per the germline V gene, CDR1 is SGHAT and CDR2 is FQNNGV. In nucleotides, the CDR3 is TGTGCCAGCAGCCCCTCCAGCTACGAGCAGTACTTC. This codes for CASSPSSYEQYF.

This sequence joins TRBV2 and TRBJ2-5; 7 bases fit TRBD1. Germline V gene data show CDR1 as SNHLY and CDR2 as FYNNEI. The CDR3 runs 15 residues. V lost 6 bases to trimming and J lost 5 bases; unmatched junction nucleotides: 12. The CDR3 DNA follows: TGTGCCAGCAGCCCCGACAGGGCTGCAAGGGAGACCCAGTACTTC. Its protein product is CASSPDRAARETQYF.

As DNA, the CDR3 is TGTGCCAGCAGTGAGGGACTATCGAACACTGAAGCTTTCTTT. The encoded protein is CASSEGLSNTEAFF. The chain links TRBV2 to TRBJ1-1; D is perhaps TRBD1 (5 bases). The CDR3 length is 14 residues. Trimming shortened V by 3 bases and J by 1 base, and 9 bases separated the two germline ends. Germline CDR1 SNHLY, CDR2 FYNNEI. The full variable domain, rest sourced from reference TRBV2 and TRBJ1-1, is EPEVTQTPSHQVTQMGQEVILRCVPISNHLYFYWYRQILGQKVEFLVSFYNNEISEKSEIFDDQFSVERPDGSNFTLKIRSTKLEDSAMYFCASSEGLSNTEAFFGQGTRLTVV.

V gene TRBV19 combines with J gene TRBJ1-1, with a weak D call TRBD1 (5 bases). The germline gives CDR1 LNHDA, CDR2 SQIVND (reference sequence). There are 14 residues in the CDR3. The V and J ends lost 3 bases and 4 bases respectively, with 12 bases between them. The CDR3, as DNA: TGTGCCAGTAGTATCGAGGGGCTGGTCACTGAAGCTTTCTTT. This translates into CASSIEGLVTEAFF.

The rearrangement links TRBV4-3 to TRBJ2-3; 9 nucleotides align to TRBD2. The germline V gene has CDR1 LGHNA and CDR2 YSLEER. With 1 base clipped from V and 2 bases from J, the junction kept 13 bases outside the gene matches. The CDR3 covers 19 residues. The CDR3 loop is CASSQVGLVAGGNTDTQYF. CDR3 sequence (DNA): TGCGCCAGCAGCCAAGTTGGTCTAGTCGCGGGGGGGAACACAGATACGCAGTATTTT.